This TCR beta chain was sequenced in a study of shared clonotypes between healthy human individuals. Across the study: Three plates were used per donor for CD4 naive, three for CD4 memory, two for CD8 naive and one for CD8 memory.

Splitting of each subset's genomic DNA was done evenly across several immunoSEQ plates. Generated by immunoSEQ multiplex PCR, the TCRdb table keeps only in-frame clones and is missing some. The sample yields hundreds of thousands of clones, 80% to 95% seen once. CDR1 is SEHNR, CDR2 FQNEAQ, per germline (reference sequence). This CDR3 has 15 residues. The V end lost 5 bases, the J end lost 3 bases, and 16 bases lay between the germline ends. Naive CD8 cells were CD45RO-negative, positively selected for CCR7, excluding terminally differentiated effector memory CD45RA+ cells. Donors, without exception, were Caucasian adults residing in Nashville, Tennessee.

The chain couples TRBV7-9 to TRBJ1-2; D not resolved. Specimen: naive CD8+ T cells sorted from blood. The origin of this receptor is a man aged 25 to 40 in good health. The CDR3 protein is CASSPNARFYYGYTF. The CDR3 region has the DNA TGTGCCAGCAGCCCGAATGCACGCTTTTACTATGGCTACACCTTC.